The next 32 T cell receptor beta chains were all read from a single sample in a study of blood T cell repertoires in COVID-19. The table came from immunoSEQ multiplex PCR; TCRdb's copy has only in-frame clones and leaves some out. The data show 120,000 to 150,000 clones, 84% seen once. The sequenced sample was PBMCs or T cells enriched from blood (not recorded which). The receptors were gathered from a woman aged 45-65 years who had been exposed to COVID-19.

The CDR3 loop is CASSLWGLIQETQYF. The CDR3 DNA is TGTGCCAGCAGCTTATGGGGACTGATACAAGAGACCCAGTACTTC. The chain uses TRBV7-6 and TRBJ2-5; possibly TRBD2 for D (6 bases). CDR1 is SGHVS and CDR2 is FNYEAQ in the germline V gene. Trimming removed 2 bases from V and 2 bases from J, with 12 bases in between. CDR3 length equals 15 residues.

This rearrangement joins TRBV25-1 to TRBJ1-2; TRBD1 agrees at 11 bases. V dropped 0 bases and J dropped 8; count of bases not matched to a gene: 5. Germline lookup yields CDR1 MGHDK and CDR2 SYGVNS. The CDR3 loop spans 15 amino acids. This CDR3 is CASSEYIRTGGGYTF. CDR3 in DNA: TGTGCCAGCAGTGAATATATACGGACAGGGGGCGGCTACACCTTC.

The chain employs TRBV6-5 and TRBJ2-7, with 10 positions matching TRBD1. This CDR3 region has 15 residues. V trimming: 0 bases; J trimming: 6 bases; junction bases outside the gene matches: 5. Germline loops: CDR1 MNHEY, CDR2 SVGAGI. The CDR3 sequence is CASSYSPGQGTEQYF. The CDR3 nucleotides read TGTGCCAGCAGTTACTCCCCGGGACAGGGGACCGAGCAGTACTTC.

The rearrangement joins TRBV7-2 to TRBJ2-4; 8 bases map to TRBD2. CDR3 length: 17 amino acids. The V segment lost 5 bases and the J segment 0 bases; nucleotides outside the gene matches: 9. The germline gives CDR1 SGHTA, CDR2 FQGNSA. The DNA for the CDR3 is TGTGCCAGCAGCACTCATCGGGGGGGGATAGCCAAAAACATTCAGTACTTC. Translated: CASSTHRGGIAKNIQYF. The complete variable domain, with remaining parts taken from reference TRBV7-2 and TRBJ2-4, reads GAGVSQSPSNKVTEKGKDVELRCDPISGHTALYWYRQSLGQGLEFLIYFQGNSAPDKSGLPSDRFSAERTGGSVSTLTIQRTQQEDSAVYLCASSTHRGGIAKNIQYFGAGTRLSVL.

The table lists this clone with a few counts. The chain uses TRBV7-6 and TRBJ1-6, with 7 nucleotides matching TRBD1. Germline trimming cut 5 bases from V and 4 bases from J; bases unmatched to any gene: 8. This CDR3 contains 16 residues. Germline V gene sequence: CDR1 SGHVS, CDR2 FNYEAQ. The CDR3: CASSPRPGQYNSPLHF. The DNA for the CDR3 is TGTGCCAGCAGCCCCCGACCGGGACAGTATAATTCACCCCTCCACTTT.

This clone was counted between two and nine times. This sequence joins TRBV7-2 and TRBJ1-2; 7 bases are a match to TRBD1. Germline assignment: CDR1 SGHTA and CDR2 FQGNSA. The V gene end was trimmed by 0 bases and the J gene end by 4 bases; junction bases not matched to a gene: 2. This CDR3 spans 14 amino acids. This CDR3 reads CASSLAPGGYGYTF. The CDR3, as DNA: TGTGCCAGCAGCTTAGCCCCAGGGGGCTATGGCTACACCTTC.

The CDR3, as DNA: TGTGCCAGCAGTAGACAGGGGGCGTATACCGGGGAGCTGTTTTTT. Translated, it gives CASSRQGAYTGELFF. The chain is built from TRBV6-5 and TRBJ2-2; 10 bases line up with TRBD1. This CDR3 region has 15 residues. V lost 5 bases, J lost 5 bases, and 5 bases stayed unmatched. The germline CDR1 and CDR2 sequences are MNHEY and SVGAGI.

This sequence joins TRBV11-3 and TRBJ2-2, with 12 nucleotides matching TRBD1. Germline-derived CDR1 and CDR2 are SGHNT and YENEEA. The CDR3 length is 17 residues. The V and J ends lost 3 bases and 4 bases, in that order; junction bases with no gene match: 6. As DNA, the CDR3 is TGTGCCAGCAGCTTCACCGGGACAGGGGGCGGCACCGGGGAGCTGTTTTTT. Translated, it gives CASSFTGTGGGTGELFF.

A word on this clone: This CDR3 is also generated by other DNA sequences in the sample. This chain joins TRBV7-2 and TRBJ1-6; D gene uncertain. This CDR3 has 14 amino acids. V shed 5 bases and J shed 2 bases, with 7 bases lying between them. Germline CDR1 reads SGHTA; CDR2 reads FQGNSA. The CDR3 nucleotides read TGTGCCAGCAGCCTCGGGGCCTATAATTCACCCCTCCACTTT. Protein sequence: CASSLGAYNSPLHF.

The V gene is TRBV27, the J gene TRBJ2-5; a weak D match, TRBD1 (5 bases). Germline-derived CDR1 and CDR2 are MNHEY and SMNVEV (reference sequence). There are 13 residues in the CDR3. With 4 bases removed from V and 5 bases from J, the gap between germline ends came to 11 bases. The CDR3 DNA reads as TGTGCCAGCAGTTCAGGGTCCTGGGAGACCCAGTACTTC. This translates into CASSSGSWETQYF.

The chain recombines TRBV10-2 with TRBJ1-2, with TRBD1 identical over 7 bases. This CDR3 has 12 residues. Germline V gene lookup returns CDR1 WSHSY and CDR2 SAAADI. V trimming: 7 bases; J trimming: 3 bases; junction bases outside the gene matches: 2. CDR3 sequence reads: CASNDRDYGYTF. The CDR3 nucleotides are TGCGCCAGCAACGACAGGGACTATGGCTACACCTTC.

The V call is TRBV2, the J call TRBJ2-1; TRBD2 matches at 10 bases. The germline V gene encodes CDR1 SNHLY and CDR2 FYNNEI. With 8 bases clipped from V and 4 bases from J, the junction kept 5 bases outside the gene matches. This CDR3 contains 14 residues. CDR3 sequence reads: CASVSGGPYNEQFF. The CDR3 DNA is TGTGCCAGCGTTAGCGGGGGGCCTTACAATGAGCAGTTCTTC.

The J gene is TRBJ2-7, the V gene TRBV5-6; 11 bases align to TRBD2. CDR3 size: 16 residues. Looked up from germline, CDR1 is SGHDT and CDR2 is YYEEEE. Trimming cost V 0 bases and J 1 base; bases outside gene matches: 3. The CDR3 loop reads CASSLVRLAGSYEQYF. DNA for the CDR3: TGTGCCAGCAGCTTGGTAAGACTAGCGGGGTCCTACGAGCAGTACTTC.

This chain uses TRBV7-9 with TRBJ1-2, with 8 nucleotides matching TRBD1. This CDR3 spans 15 amino acids. J was trimmed by 3 bases and V by 5 bases; bases with no gene match: 8. Germline V gene lookup returns CDR1 SEHNR and CDR2 FQNEAQ (reference sequence). The CDR3 sequence: CASSPQGGGHYGYTF. CDR3 DNA sequence: TGTGCCAGCAGCCCACAGGGGGGGGGCCACTATGGCTACACCTTC.

V and J are TRBV10-2 and TRBJ2-1; 11 nucleotides match TRBD1. CDR3 length: 16 residues. The germline gives CDR1 WSHSY, CDR2 SAAADI. The ends lost 4 bases at V and 4 bases at J; junction bases unmatched: 6. CDR3 in amino acids: CASSVRDRGSYNEQFF. The CDR3 DNA is TGCGCCAGCAGTGTTCGGGACAGGGGGTCTTACAATGAGCAGTTCTTC.

Regarding this clone: Germline is not matched at one junction end, which may reflect a read error. The chain couples TRBV10-3 to TRBJ1-5; no definite D call. This CDR3 is 18 amino acids long. Germline assignment: CDR1 ENHRY and CDR2 SYGVKD. CDR3 protein: CAINESLKGGGSNQPQHF. For the CDR3, the DNA is TGTGCCATCAATGAGTCTTTAAAAGGAGGAGGAAGCAATCAGCCCCAGCATTTT.

This sequence joins TRBV14 and TRBJ1-5; possible D gene TRBD1, 5 bases. The V gene's germline CDR1 is SGHDN and CDR2 FVKESK. The ends were cut back, 4 bases at V and 6 bases at J, with 13 bases in the middle. The CDR3 is 14 residues long. The CDR3 DNA reads TGTGCCAGCAGCCCCTTCGGGGGAGGTCAGCCCCAGCATTTT. Translated, it gives CASSPFGGGQPQHF. The full variable domain, with the rest looked up from reference TRBV14 and TRBJ1-5, is EAGVTQFPSHSVIEKGQTVTLRCDPISGHDNLYWYRRVMGKEIKFLLHFVKESKQDESGMPNNRFLAERTGGTYSTLKVQPAELEDSGVYFCASSPFGGGQPQHFGDGTRLSIL.

This clone has more than one count but fewer than ten. V usage is TRBV5-4 and J usage is TRBJ1-3; D not certain. The germline V and J ends were trimmed by 4 bases and 2 bases, with 13 bases remaining between them. This CDR3 is built from 15 residues. Germline V CDR1 and CDR2: SGHNT, YYREEE (reference sequence). The CDR3 protein is CASSLGSSAGNTIYF. The CDR3 nucleotides are TGTGCCAGCAGCCTCGGGTCAAGTGCTGGAAACACCATATATTTT.

The chain couples TRBV4-3 to TRBJ1-3, with 7 bases that match TRBD1. CDR1 and CDR2 (germline): LGHNA, YSLEER. The CDR3 has 15 amino acids. Losses at the gene ends were 4 bases for V and 0 bases for J; bases not matched to a gene: 3. CDR3 bases: TGCGCCAGCAGCCTTAACAGGGGCTCTGGAAACACCATATATTTT. It is translated as CASSLNRGSGNTIYF.

V gene TRBV7-8 combines with J gene TRBJ2-3, with D possibly being TRBD2 (5 bases). V was clipped by 5 bases and J by 2 bases, with 17 bases between them. This CDR3 has 16 residues. Germline assignment: CDR1 SGHVS and CDR2 FQNEAQ. The CDR3 reads CASSARSGTVTDTQYF. CDR3 bases: TGTGCCAGCAGCGCCCGGAGCGGTACCGTCACAGATACGCAGTATTTT.

This chain uses TRBV27 with TRBJ2-6, with 8 nucleotides matching TRBD1. Unmatched junction bases numbered 6, after V lost 5 bases and J lost 0 bases. Germline assignment: CDR1 MNHEY and CDR2 SMNVEV (reference sequence). This CDR3 has 17 residues. The CDR3 coding sequence is TGTGCCAGCAGTATACAGGGGGGTGACTCTGGGGCCAACGTCCTGACTTTC. This encodes CASSIQGGDSGANVLTF. Complete variable domain (other parts from reference TRBV27 and TRBJ2-6): EAQVTQNPRYLITVTGKKLTVTCSQNMNHEYMSWYRQDPGLGLRQIYYSMNVEVTDKGDVPEGYKVSRKEKRNFPLILESPSPNQTSLYFCASSIQGGDSGANVLTFGAGSRLTVL.

This chain uses TRBV6-5 with TRBJ1-3; D is undetermined. Trimming left V 0 bases short and J 0 bases short, with 6 bases between. The CDR3 is made up of 15 amino acids. Germline assignment: CDR1 MNHEY and CDR2 SVGAGI. DNA of the CDR3: TGTGCCAGCAGTTACTCGGCCAGCTCTGGAAACACCATATATTTT. It encodes CASSYSASSGNTIYF.

The chain carries TRBV5-4 and TRBJ1-1, with a tentative D call TRBD1 (5 bases). The CDR3 spans 16 residues. CDR1 is SGHNT, CDR2 YYREEE, per germline (reference sequence). Deletions cut 4 bases from V and 1 base from J, with 17 bases between. The CDR3: CASSPGGFGPNTEAFF. CDR3 nucleotides: TGTGCCAGCAGCCCGGGGGGTTTCGGGCCGAACACTGAAGCTTTCTTT.

The J gene is TRBJ2-5, the V gene TRBV4-1, with 8 bases fitting TRBD1. V lost 1 base to trimming and J lost 1 base; unmatched junction nucleotides: 5. CDR3 length: 16 amino acids. The germline V gene encodes CDR1 MGHRA and CDR2 YSYEKL. The CDR3 sequence: CASSQAQGAGQETQYF. The CDR3 DNA reads as TGCGCCAGCAGCCAAGCGCAGGGGGCAGGCCAAGAGACCCAGTACTTC.

J is TRBJ2-3 and V is TRBV6-1; 8 bases are shared with TRBD2. From germline, CDR1 is MNHNS and CDR2 SASEGT. V was clipped by 6 bases and J by 2 bases; unmatched bases: 10. The CDR3 runs to 16 residues. CDR3 DNA: TGTGCCAGCAGCGAACAGCGGGGGCAAAACACAGATACGCAGTATTTT. Amino acids: CASSEQRGQNTDTQYF.

The genes are TRBV12-3 or TRBV12-4 and TRBJ1-4, with D unresolved. The germline V and J ends were trimmed by 6 bases and 7 bases, with 12 bases remaining between them. This CDR3 region has 13 residues. CDR3 sequence reads: CASRLNPGEKLFF. In DNA form, the CDR3 reads TGTGCCAGCAGGTTGAACCCAGGTGAAAAACTGTTTTTT.

A single count supports this clone. The chain is built from TRBV9 and TRBJ1-4, with a tentative D call TRBD1 (6 bases). The V end was cut by 4 bases, the J end by 5 bases, with 12 bases between. Per the germline V gene, CDR1 is SGDLS and CDR2 is YYNGEE. The length of the CDR3 is 14 residues. DNA of the CDR3: TGTGCCAGCAGCACGCAGGGGTCCAATGAAAAACTGTTTTTT. Amino acid sequence: CASSTQGSNEKLFF.

The chain is built from TRBV7-9 and TRBJ1-1; D possibly corresponds to TRBD1 (5 bases). CDR1 and CDR2 (germline): SEHNR, FQNEAQ (reference sequence). The CDR3 contains 12 residues. V was trimmed by 0 bases and J by 6 bases, leaving 5 bases between them. The CDR3 region has the DNA TGTGCCAGCAGCTTAGCGGGGCCTGAAGCTTTCTTT. This codes for CASSLAGPEAFF. The complete variable domain, with remaining parts taken from reference TRBV7-9 and TRBJ1-1, reads DTGVSQNPRHKITKRGQNVTFRCDPISEHNRLYWYRQTLGQGPEFLTYFQNEAQLEKSRLLSDRFSAERPKGSFSTLEIQRTEQGDSAMYLCASSLAGPEAFFGQGTRLTVV.

The count of this clone is one. The CDR3 DNA reads as TGTGCCAGCAGTGAAGCGAGGGGACAGGGCTTATCCTATGGCTACACCTTC. This codes for CASSEARGQGLSYGYTF. This chain uses TRBV6-1 with TRBJ1-2; 9 nucleotides match TRBD1. The CDR3 length is 17 residues. V gave up 0 bases and J gave up 4 bases; unmatched junction bases: 9. CDR1 is MNHNS and CDR2 is SASEGT in the germline V gene.

V is TRBV12-5 and J is TRBJ2-6; 8 nucleotides agree with TRBD1. Germline trimming cut 3 bases from V and 2 bases from J; bases unmatched to any gene: 6. CDR3 length: 17 amino acids. CDR1 is LGHNT, CDR2 FRNRAP, per germline. CDR3 bases: TGTGCTAGTGGTTTAGGACAGGGTGGTGCTGGGGCCAACGTCCTGACTTTC. Its translation is CASGLGQGGAGANVLTF. Full variable domain (missing parts from reference TRBV12-5 and TRBJ2-6): DARVTQTPRHKVTEMGQEVTMRCQPILGHNTVFWYRQTMMQGLELLAYFRNRAPLDDSGMPKDRFSAEMPDATLATLKIQPSEPRDSAVYFCASGLGQGGAGANVLTFGAGSRLTVL.

This clone was observed a handful of times. The genes are TRBV7-9 and TRBJ1-4; no clear D gene. Trimming left V 6 bases short and J 0 bases short, with 8 bases between. Germline CDR1 SEHNR, CDR2 FQNEAQ (reference sequence). This CDR3 is 14 amino acids long. CDR3 loop: CASSGDATNEKLFF. CDR3 nucleotide sequence: TGTGCCAGCAGTGGAGACGCAACTAATGAAAAACTGTTTTTT.

This rearrangement joins TRBV7-2 to TRBJ2-3, with no clear D. The CDR3 length is 13 residues. Between the trimmed V and J ends, which lost 4 bases and 1 base, there was a span of 6 bases. CDR1 is SGHTA and CDR2 is FQGNSA in the germline V gene. CDR3 nucleotide sequence: TGTGCCAGCAGCTATAGTGGCACAGATACGCAGTATTTT. The encoded protein is CASSYSGTDTQYF.